This T cell receptor (beta chain) comes out of a study of T cells after yellow fever vaccination. One entry per CDR3 protein results from TCRdb running MiXCR on the 5' RACE reads. Here the sample spans 450,000 to 650,000 distinct CDR3 sequences, 20% to 25% being singletons. This clonotype was seen a few times. J lost 7 bases, V lost 7 bases, and 7 bases had no gene match. The germline gives CDR1 SQVTM, CDR2 ANQGSEA. There are 12 residues in the CDR3. The sequencing used PBMCs, collected 21 days after the first yellow fever vaccination. This receptor was taken from a man aged 18 to 30 who received the YFV17D yellow fever vaccine. The chain joins TRBV29-1 to TRBJ2-4; 7 bases map to TRBD1. CDR3 DNA sequence: TGCAGCGGACAGGGTGCTACGAACATTCAGTACTTC. Protein: CSGQGATNIQYF. Full variable domain (remainder filled in from reference TRBV29-1 and TRBJ2-4): SAVISQKPSRDICQRGTSLTIQCQVDSQVTMMFWYRQQPGQSLTLIATANQGSEATYESGFVIDKFPISRPNLTFSTLTVSNMSPEDSSIYLCSGQGATNIQYFGAGTRLSVL.